This T cell receptor beta chain was recorded in a study of T-cell reconstitution after alpha-beta-depleted transplantation in children. Study-wide points: From surviving recipient T cells and thymic progenitors came the high day-60 TCRbeta diversity observed in some patients. After transplant, at about two months, alpha-beta T cells were reportedly derived from several hundred expanded graft clones. T-cell numbers and diversity, one year after transplant, stemmed largely from T cells that were newly produced.

This clonotype was picked up a small number of times. Its matching antigen is unknown. The library targeted TCRbeta and was prepared with unique molecular identifiers. A single record per CDR3 protein comes from TCRdb applying MiXCR to the PCR reads. The data hold about 340,000 distinct CDR3 sequences, with around 15% observed a single time. CDR1 is SGHTA, CDR2 FQGNSA, per germline. The CDR3 length is 17 residues. The V end lost 2 bases, the J end lost 3 bases, and 18 bases lay between the germline ends. The input for sequencing was PBMCs, mostly from graft donor cells, taken 360 days after TCRalphabeta/CD19-depleted stem cell transplant. This TCR derives from a male patient aged 2-9 years who had a stem cell transplant for acute lymphoblastic leukemia, so the T cells may come from the graft donor. This sequence joins TRBV7-2 and TRBJ2-3, with D perhaps TRBD2 (5 bases). CDR3 amino acids: CASSLRGGRGWTDTQYF. For the CDR3, the DNA is TGTGCCAGCAGCTTACGAGGAGGACGGGGATGGACAGATACGCAGTATTTT.